The 14 T cell receptor beta chains listed next were all sequenced from one sample in a study of cytomegalovirus exposure and HLA in healthy donors (dated by TCRdb to 2015 to 2018). Library method: the immunoSEQ multiplex PCR assay. For the multiplex PCR, a mixture combining 60 forward primers for TCR Vbeta segments and 13 reverse primers for TCR Jbeta segments was used. TCRdb took this table from immuneACCESS and kept in-frame rearrangements with V and J called. Such tables lack part of the clones; where checked against another copy, unresolved V genes explain under half of the gap, and the rest is unexplained. The sample yields some 200,000 clones; 82% were counted once. Under 0.9% of the sample is in the top ten clones. The sequenced material came from PBMCs. Receptors originate from a woman under 30 in good health and CMV-seronegative.

The gene calls are TRBV5-6 and TRBJ2-3, with D perhaps TRBD2 (7 bases). Germline V lookup: CDR1 SGHDT, CDR2 YYEEEE. This CDR3 comprises 16 residues. Trimming shortened V by 4 bases and J by 3 bases, and 18 bases separated the two germline ends. The DNA of the CDR3 is TGTGCCAGCAGCAACCTCCAAGGGGGGGGGACAGATACGCAGTATTTT. Protein product: CASSNLQGGGTDTQYF.

The rearrangement uses TRBV7-9 and TRBJ2-1, with TRBD2 identical over 7 bases. The V gene end was trimmed by 6 bases and the J gene end by 8 bases; junction bases not matched to a gene: 4. The CDR3 is 12 residues long. Germline CDR1 and CDR2: SEHNR and FQNEAQ (reference sequence). CDR3 region: CASRGGSDEQFF. The CDR3 bases are TGTGCCAGCAGGGGAGGGAGCGATGAGCAGTTCTTC.

The chain joins TRBV2 to TRBJ1-1; TRBD1 matches 8 bases. Germline V gene lookup returns CDR1 SNHLY and CDR2 FYNNEI. The CDR3 is 14 residues long. The J segment lost 7 bases and the V segment lost 4 bases, leaving 8 bases of the junction unmatched. The CDR3 coding sequence is TGTGCCAGCAGTGGGCAGGGGGCGCGGAATGAAGCTTTCTTT. Amino acids: CASSGQGARNEAFF.

V and J are TRBV6-5 and TRBJ2-1, with 8 bases that match TRBD2. The length of the CDR3 is 12 residues. The V gene's germline CDR1 is MNHEY and CDR2 SVGAGI. V lost 10 bases and J lost 10; bases outside the gene matches: 9. Written as DNA, the CDR3 is TGTGCCACCGCGGGGGGCCGACGAGAGCAGTTCTTC. This translates into CATAGGRREQFF.

This rearrangement joins TRBV2 to TRBJ2-7; D perhaps matches TRBD2 (6 bases). This CDR3 contains 13 residues. Deletions cut 4 bases from V and 4 bases from J, with 11 bases between. Germline loops: CDR1 SNHLY, CDR2 FYNNEI. The CDR3 region has the DNA TGTGCCAGCAGTGTGACGGGAGATTACGAGCAGTACTTC. Translating it yields CASSVTGDYEQYF. The full variable domain, completed using reference TRBV2 and TRBJ2-7, is EPEVTQTPSHQVTQMGQEVILRCVPISNHLYFYWYRQILGQKVEFLVSFYNNEISEKSEIFDDQFSVERPDGSNFTLKIRSTKLEDSAMYFCASSVTGDYEQYFGPGTRLTVT.

The chain joins TRBV6-1 to TRBJ2-2; D is possibly TRBD2 (5 bases). CDR3 length equals 15 residues. Germline V gene lookup returns CDR1 MNHNS and CDR2 SASEGT. V lost 11 bases and J 4 bases, leaving 20 bases between the germline ends. The CDR3 DNA reads as TGTGCCTGTCCCGGATTAGAGGGTTCCACCGGGGAGCTGTTTTTT. Protein sequence: CACPGLEGSTGELFF.

CDR3 bases: TGTGCCAGCTCACCAAGGCGCGCGGGATCCTACGAGCAGTACTTC. Translating it yields CASSPRRAGSYEQYF. The V call is TRBV18, the J call TRBJ2-7, with TRBD2 as a possible D gene (6 bases). Germline CDR1 is KGHSH and CDR2 is LQKENI. V gave up 2 bases and J gave up 1 base, with 12 bases separating them. The CDR3 is made up of 15 amino acids.

The chain combines TRBV25-1 with TRBJ2-1, with TRBD2 identical over 9 bases. Germline loops: CDR1 MGHDK, CDR2 SYGVNS. J was trimmed by 10 bases and V by 8 bases; bases with no gene match: 18. This CDR3 contains 16 residues. The CDR3 DNA sequence: TGTGCCAGCCAAATACTGGCTAGCGGGGACATGTCGGAGCAGTTCTTC. It yields the protein CASQILASGDMSEQFF.

In DNA form, the CDR3 reads TGCAGCGGGGGGGGAGGGGGGACGAACACTGAAGCTTTCTTT. Amino acids: CSGGGGGTNTEAFF. V is TRBV29-1 and J is TRBJ1-1, with D possibly being TRBD1 (6 bases). Trimming removed 7 bases at V and 1 base at J, with 16 bases between. Germline-derived CDR1 and CDR2 are SQVTM and ANQGSEA. There are 14 residues in the CDR3.

The chain employs TRBV29-1 and TRBJ2-1; a weak D match, TRBD1 (5 bases). V lost 4 bases, J lost 5 bases, and 6 bases lay in between. CDR1 is SQVTM and CDR2 is ANQGSEA in the germline V gene. The CDR3 is 11 amino acids. CDR3 nucleotide sequence: TGCAGCGTTGTCAGGGACAATGAGCAGTTCTTC. It codes for CSVVRDNEQFF.

This sequence joins TRBV7-9 and TRBJ1-4, with D possibly matching TRBD1 (5 bases). The germline V gene encodes CDR1 SEHNR and CDR2 FQNEAQ (reference sequence). There are 18 residues in the CDR3. The V gene lost 1 base and the J gene lost 2 bases, with 17 bases spanning the gap. The CDR3 spells CASSLGRDLYGTNEKLFF. The CDR3 coding sequence is TGTGCCAGCAGCTTAGGGAGGGACCTGTATGGGACTAATGAAAAACTGTTTTTT.

The rearrangement uses TRBV19 and TRBJ2-7, with D hard to call. Trimming pared 2 bases from V and 0 bases from J, leaving 11 bases between. Germline V gene data show CDR1 as LNHDA and CDR2 as SQIVND (reference sequence). This CDR3 spans 15 amino acids. The CDR3 DNA is TGTGCCAGTAGTATATATACGGGTCACTCCTACGAGCAGTACTTC. Encoded protein: CASSIYTGHSYEQYF.

The rearrangement uses TRBV13 and TRBJ1-2, with 10 bases identical to TRBD1. The ends lost 5 bases at V and 2 bases at J; junction bases unmatched: 8. The germline CDR1 and CDR2 sequences are PRHDT and FYEKMQ (reference sequence). The CDR3 runs to 16 residues. CDR3 DNA: TGTGCCAGCAGCCCGAGAACGGGACAGGGGAACTATGGCTACACCTTC. Translation gives CASSPRTGQGNYGYTF.

This clone was counted between two and nine times. This sequence joins TRBV5-1 and TRBJ1-1; TRBD1 might be the D (6 bases). This CDR3 comprises 13 residues. Germline CDR1 reads SGHRS; CDR2 reads YFSETQ. V lost 4 bases to trimming and J lost 8 bases, with 15 bases between them. The CDR3 DNA follows: TGCGCCAGCAGCCGAGATGTTCAGGGGGAAGCTTTCTTT. Translation: CASSRDVQGEAFF. Filled out from reference TRBV5-1 and TRBJ1-1, the complete variable domain reads KAGVTQTPRYLIKTRGQQVTLSCSPISGHRSVSWYQQTPGQGLQFLFEYFSETQRNKGNFPGRFSGRQFSNSRSEMNVSTLELGDSALYLCASSRDVQGEAFFGQGTRLTVV.